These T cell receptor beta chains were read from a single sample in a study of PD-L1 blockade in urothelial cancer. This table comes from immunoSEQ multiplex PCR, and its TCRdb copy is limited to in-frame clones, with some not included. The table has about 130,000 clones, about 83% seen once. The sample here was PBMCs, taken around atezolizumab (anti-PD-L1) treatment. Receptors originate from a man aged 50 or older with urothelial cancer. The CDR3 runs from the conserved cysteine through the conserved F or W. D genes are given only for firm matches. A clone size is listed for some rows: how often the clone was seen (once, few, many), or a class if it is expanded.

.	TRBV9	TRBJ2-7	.	CASSASGSTHEQYF	TGTGCCAGCAGCGCCTCCGGGTCCACCCATGAGCAGTACTTC
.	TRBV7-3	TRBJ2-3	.	CASSPRGMDTQYF	TGTGCCAGCAGCCCCCGCGGGATGGATACGCAGTATTTT
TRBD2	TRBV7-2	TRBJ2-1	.	CASGTRGYNEQFF	TGTGCCAGCGGGACTAGAGGCTACAATGAGCAGTTCTTC
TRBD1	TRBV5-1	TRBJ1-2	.	CASSLGTESYGYTF	TGCGCCAGCAGCCTGGGGACAGAATCCTATGGCTACACCTTC
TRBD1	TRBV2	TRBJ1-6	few	CASSGDTGGSSPLHF	TGTGCCAGCAGTGGGGACACAGGGGGCAGTTCACCCCTCCACTTT
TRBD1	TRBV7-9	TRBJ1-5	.	CASSAGTDNQPQHF	TGTGCCAGCAGCGCCGGGACAGACAATCAGCCCCAGCATTTT
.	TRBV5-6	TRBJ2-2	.	CASSFEFDLLFF	TGTGCCAGCAGCTTTGAGTTCGATCTGCTGTTTTTT
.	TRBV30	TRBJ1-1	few	CAGLVQGIHEAFF	TGTGCCGGCCTAGTGCAGGGAATACACGAAGCTTTCTTT
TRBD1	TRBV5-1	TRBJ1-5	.	CASSPSGQGAQPQHF	TGCGCCAGCAGCCCCTCGGGACAGGGGGCTCAGCCCCAGCATTTT
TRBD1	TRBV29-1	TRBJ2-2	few	CSVGETGSTGELFF	TGCAGCGTTGGAGAGACAGGGTCCACCGGGGAGCTGTTTTTT
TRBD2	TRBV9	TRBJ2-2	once	CASSTPSAGGSAGELFF	TGTGCCAGCAGCACACCATCAGCGGGAGGATCCGCCGGGGAGCTGTTTTTT
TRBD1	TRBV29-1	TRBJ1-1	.	CSVTRGRVAEAFF	TGCAGCGTCACCAGGGGGCGAGTCGCTGAAGCTTTCTTT
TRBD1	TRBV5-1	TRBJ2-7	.	CASSLFLTGGLSYEQYF	TGCGCCAGCAGCCTTTTCCTTACAGGGGGCCTCTCCTACGAGCAGTACTTC
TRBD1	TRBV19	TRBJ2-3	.	CASSIGTGGTDTQYF	TGTGCCAGTAGTATAGGGACAGGGGGCACAGATACGCAGTATTTT
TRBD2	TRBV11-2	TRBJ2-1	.	CASSPPTRELIF	TGTGCCAGCAGCCCACCGACGCGGGAGTTGATCTTC
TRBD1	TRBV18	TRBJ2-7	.	CASSLRDRGIDEQYF	TGTGCCAGCTCACTCCGGGACAGGGGAATCGACGAGCAGTACTTC
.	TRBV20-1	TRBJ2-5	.	CSAWAWETQYF	TGCAGTGCATGGGCCTGGGAGACCCAGTACTTC
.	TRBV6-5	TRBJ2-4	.	CASSYEGDQNIQYF	TGTGCCAGCAGTTACGAGGGAGACCAAAACATTCAGTACTTC
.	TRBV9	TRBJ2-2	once	CASSGGEQTGELFF	TGTGCCAGCAGCGGGGGGGAACAGACCGGGGAGCTGTTTTTT
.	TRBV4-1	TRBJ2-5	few	CASSQEGGETQYF	TGCGCCAGCAGCCAAGAGGGGGGAGAGACCCAGTACTTC
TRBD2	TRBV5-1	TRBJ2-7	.	CASSLGSSGRAYEQYF	TGCGCCAGCAGCTTGGGGTCTAGCGGGAGGGCCTACGAGCAGTACTTC
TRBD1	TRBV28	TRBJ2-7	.	CASSLGTGVSEQYF	TGTGCCAGCAGTTTAGGGACAGGGGTGAGCGAGCAGTACTTC
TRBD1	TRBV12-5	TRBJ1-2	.	CASGVTPSGQASSNYGYTF	TGTGCTAGTGGTGTCACCCCCTCCGGACAGGCGAGCAGTAACTATGGCTACACCTTC
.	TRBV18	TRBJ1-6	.	CASSPDSHNSPLHF	TGTGCCAGCTCACCCGACAGCCATAATTCACCCCTCCACTTT
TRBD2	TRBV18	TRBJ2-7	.	CASSPAGTSGYEQYF	TGTGCCAGCTCACCAGCCGGGACTAGCGGGTACGAGCAGTACTTC
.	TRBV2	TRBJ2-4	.	CASSDTLAKNIQYF	TGTGCCAGCAGTGACACATTAGCCAAAAACATTCAGTACTTC
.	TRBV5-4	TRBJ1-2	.	CASSLQGERGYTF	TGTGCCAGCAGCTTACAGGGAGAAAGGGGCTACACCTTC